This paragraph reports one T cell receptor (beta chain). Its antigen is currently unknown. Other DNA variants within this sample encode the same CDR3. The protocol was immunoSEQ multiplex PCR, while the TCRdb copy is restricted to in-frame clones and leaves out a portion. The top ten hold about 15% of the sample, which has fewer than 80,000 clones, roughly nine tenths seen once. This sample was included in a study of OX40 agonist ivuxolimab in advanced cancers. Across the whole study: Given to patients was ivuxolimab, an agonistic anti-OX40 (CD134) antibody. Every patient in dose escalation had hepatocellular carcinoma, melanoma, renal cell or head and neck cancer.

Whole-study results and caveats: Also showing low normalized T-cell clonal expansion were some of the nonresponders.

This sequence originates from an adult with an advanced solid tumor such as melanoma, head and neck, liver or kidney cancer. Material: CD4+ or CD8+ T cells sorted from blood, obtained in a trial of the OX40 agonist ivuxolimab.

The CDR3 nucleotides are TGTGCCAGCAGTTACATTGCCGGGGAGCTGTTTTTT. The encoded protein is CASSYIAGELFF. The chain has TRBV28 and TRBJ2-2, with D uncertain. Germline values: CDR1 MDHEN, CDR2 SYDVKM. The CDR3 runs 12 residues. Trimming shortened V by 4 bases and J by 6 bases, and 6 bases separated the two germline ends.